This T cell receptor beta chain was captured in a study of cytomegalovirus exposure and HLA in healthy donors. Trimming took 4 bases from V and 7 from J; bases not matched to a gene: 9. From germline, CDR1 is SGHNT and CDR2 YYREEE (reference sequence). The CDR3 has 15 residues. The primer mix had 60 Vbeta and 13 Jbeta primers. Libraries were prepared by immunoSEQ multiplex PCR; TCRdb keeps only in-frame clonotypes and omits some of them. This table holds 55,000 to 85,000 clones, roughly 68% found once. The clonotype comes from a woman in her fifties or sixties in good health and CMV-seronegative. The chain links TRBV5-4 to TRBJ2-2; TRBD2 aligns across 8 bases. Source material: PBMCs. CDR3 nucleotide sequence: TGTGCCAGCAGCGCGCCGGGACTAGAGATCGGGGAGCTGTTTTTT. This codes for CASSAPGLEIGELFF.